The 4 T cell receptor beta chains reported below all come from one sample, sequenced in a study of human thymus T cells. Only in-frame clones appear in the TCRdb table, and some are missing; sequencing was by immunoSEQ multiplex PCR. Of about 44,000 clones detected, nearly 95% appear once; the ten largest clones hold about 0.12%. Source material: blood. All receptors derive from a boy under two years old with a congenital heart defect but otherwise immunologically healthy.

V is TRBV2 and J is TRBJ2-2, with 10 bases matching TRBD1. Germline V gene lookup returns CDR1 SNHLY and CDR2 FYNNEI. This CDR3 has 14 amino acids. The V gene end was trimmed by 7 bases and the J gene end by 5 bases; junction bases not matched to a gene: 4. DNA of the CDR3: TGTGCCAGCAAGGGACAGGGGATTACCGGGGAGCTGTTTTTT. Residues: CASKGQGITGELFF.

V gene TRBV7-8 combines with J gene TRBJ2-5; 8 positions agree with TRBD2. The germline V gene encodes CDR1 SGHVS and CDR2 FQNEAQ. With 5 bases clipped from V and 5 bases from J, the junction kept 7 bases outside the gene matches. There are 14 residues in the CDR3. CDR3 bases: TGTGCCAGCAGCGGTCTAGCGGGCGGGGAGACCCAGTACTTC. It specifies CASSGLAGGETQYF.

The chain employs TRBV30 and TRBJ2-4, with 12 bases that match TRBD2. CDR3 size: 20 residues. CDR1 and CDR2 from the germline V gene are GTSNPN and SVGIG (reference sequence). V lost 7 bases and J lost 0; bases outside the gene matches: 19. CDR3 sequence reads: CAFRLPRTSGANLAKNIQYF. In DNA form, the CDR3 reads TGTGCCTTCCGCCTACCGAGGACTAGCGGGGCCAATCTAGCCAAAAACATTCAGTACTTC.

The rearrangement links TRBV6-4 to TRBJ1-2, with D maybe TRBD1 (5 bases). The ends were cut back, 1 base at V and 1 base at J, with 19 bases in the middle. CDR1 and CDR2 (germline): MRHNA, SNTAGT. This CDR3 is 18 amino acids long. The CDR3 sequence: CASSDWSGSEVVNYGYTF. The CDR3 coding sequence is TGTGCCAGCAGTGACTGGTCAGGGAGTGAAGTGGTTAACTATGGCTACACCTTC.